Below are 23 T cell receptor beta chains sequenced from a single sample in a study of shared clonotypes between healthy human individuals. Naive-designated CD8 cells lacked CD45RO, were positively enriched for CCR7, and omitted terminally differentiated effector memory CD45RA+ cells. TCRdb's table, derived via immunoSEQ multiplex PCR, lists solely in-frame clones and lacks some. The profile shows nearly 2 million clones, about 95% of them singletons. Material for sequencing was naive CD8+ T cells sorted from blood. The receptors stem from a man between 18 and 35 years old in good health.

In regard to this clone: The same CDR3 can be traced to other DNA sequences in this sample. The chain recombines TRBV6-5 with TRBJ1-1; D not resolved. The germline V gene encodes CDR1 MNHEY and CDR2 SVGAGI. This CDR3 is built from 13 residues. V was pared by 5 bases and J by 1 base, with 8 bases between. DNA of the CDR3: TGTGCCAGCAGTCACGACGAGAACACTGAAGCTTTCTTT. Protein: CASSHDENTEAFF.

With respect to this clone: Other nucleotide sequences in the sample specify the same CDR3. The chain uses TRBV27 and TRBJ2-7; TRBD1 matches at 8 bases. Germline loops: CDR1 MNHEY, CDR2 SMNVEV (reference sequence). With 4 bases clipped from V and 3 bases from J, the junction kept 11 bases outside the gene matches. The CDR3 totals 16 residues. In nucleotides, the CDR3 is TGTGCCAGCAGTTCATCCCCCGGGACAGGCCTCTACGAGCAGTACTTC. Translated, it gives CASSSSPGTGLYEQYF.

CDR3 DNA: TGTGCCAGCTCAACCCCTACAGGGAATCACTACAATGAGCAGTTCTTC. Its protein is CASSTPTGNHYNEQFF. The chain couples TRBV18 to TRBJ2-1, with D tentatively TRBD1 (6 bases). The V end lost 5 bases, the J end lost 3 bases, and 17 bases lay between the germline ends. Per germline, CDR1 KGHSH and CDR2 LQKENI. CDR3 length equals 16 residues.

The V gene is TRBV29-1, the J gene TRBJ2-7; D is unclear. CDR1 and CDR2 (germline): SQVTM, ANQGSEA. Trimming pared 4 bases from V and 0 bases from J, leaving 7 bases between. The CDR3 sequence is 12 residues long. This CDR3 is CSVGVASYEQYF. In DNA, the CDR3 is TGCAGCGTTGGAGTAGCCTCCTACGAGCAGTACTTC.

The genes are TRBV5-4 and TRBJ2-2, with TRBD2 as a possible D gene (5 bases). The V gene lost 4 bases and the J gene lost 2 bases, with 9 bases spanning the gap. From germline, CDR1 is SGHNT and CDR2 YYREEE (reference sequence). The CDR3 extends over 14 amino acids. The CDR3 sequence is CASSDYVNTGELFF. CDR3 bases: TGTGCCAGCAGCGACTATGTTAACACCGGGGAGCTGTTTTTT.

This chain uses TRBV6-6 with TRBJ2-7; the D is unclear. The CDR3 extends over 13 amino acids. The V gene's germline CDR1 is MNHNY and CDR2 SVGAGI (reference sequence). V dropped 2 bases and J dropped 3 bases, with 8 bases sitting between them. The CDR3 region has the DNA TGTGCCAGCAGTTACGAAGATTACTACGAGCAGTACTTC. The encoded protein is CASSYEDYYEQYF.

The chain joins TRBV9 to TRBJ1-2, with 7 bases aligning to TRBD1. In germline, CDR1 is SGDLS, CDR2 YYNGEE. The CDR3 spans 13 residues. V was clipped by 1 base and J by 4 bases; unmatched bases: 1. CDR3 sequence: CASSVSGGYGYTF. Here the CDR3 DNA reads TGTGCCAGCAGCGTATCAGGGGGCTATGGCTACACCTTC.

The chain is built from TRBV7-9 and TRBJ1-2; the D gene is possibly TRBD1 (5 bases). The CDR3 is 13 amino acids. Germline-derived CDR1 and CDR2 are SEHNR and FQNEAQ (reference sequence). V lost 6 bases, J lost 6 bases, and 14 bases lay in between. The CDR3 bases are TGTGCCAGCAGAGCCAATGGGGGAGATGGCTACACCTTC. It codes for CASRANGGDGYTF.

Turning to this clone: Different DNA sequences within this sample yield the same CDR3. The chain carries TRBV4-3 and TRBJ2-2; TRBD1 agrees at 9 bases. The CDR3 is 14 amino acids. Trimming removed 1 base from V and 6 bases from J; junction bases left unmatched: 0. CDR1 and CDR2 (germline): LGHNA, YSLEER. The DNA for the CDR3 is TGCGCCAGCAGCCAAGGGACAGGGGCCGGGGAGCTGTTTTTT. Translated: CASSQGTGAGELFF.

The chain is built from TRBV19 and TRBJ2-2, with TRBD2 matching 13 bases. Germline CDR1 LNHDA, CDR2 SQIVND (reference sequence). After removal of 0 bases from V and 10 bases from J, the junction contained 5 bases not matched to a gene. This CDR3 region has 16 residues. Written as DNA, the CDR3 is TGTGCCAGTAGTATAGATCTAGGGACTAGCGGGACGGAGCTGTTTTTT. Its protein product is CASSIDLGTSGTELFF. The entire variable domain, with the rest obtained from reference TRBV19 and TRBJ2-2, is as follows: DGGITQSPKYLFRKEGQNVTLSCEQNLNHDAMYWYRQDPGQGLRLIYYSQIVNDFQKGDIAEGYSVSREKKESFPLTVTSAQKNPTAFYLCASSIDLGTSGTELFFGEGSRLTVL.

Turning to this clone: This specimen includes other DNA sequences encoding the same CDR3. V gene TRBV27 combines with J gene TRBJ2-3; D could derive from TRBD1 or TRBD2 (6 bases each). V was cut by 3 bases and J by 3 bases, with 10 bases left in between. In germline, CDR1 is MNHEY, CDR2 SMNVEV (reference sequence). The CDR3 has 14 amino acids. CDR3 nucleotides: TGTGCCAGCAGTTTGGGGGGCCCGACAGATACGCAGTATTTT. Translated, it gives CASSLGGPTDTQYF.

The chain uses TRBV4-2 and TRBJ1-1, with TRBD1 matching 10 bases. The junction had 4 bases not matched to a gene; V was cut back by 0 bases and J by 3 bases. The CDR3 has 16 amino acids. The germline gives CDR1 LGHNA, CDR2 YNFKEQ. The CDR3 here is CASSQEPGQGYTEAFF. The CDR3 DNA reads TGTGCCAGCAGCCAAGAACCGGGACAGGGGTACACTGAAGCTTTCTTT.

The rearrangement joins TRBV19 to TRBJ1-1; the D gene is possibly TRBD1 (5 bases). Germline V lookup: CDR1 LNHDA, CDR2 SQIVND (reference sequence). Trimming took off 1 base at V and 7 bases at J, with 10 bases between the two ends. The length of the CDR3 is 13 residues. The CDR3 DNA sequence: TGTGCCAGTAGTATAGGCCCAGGGAGTGAAGCTTTCTTT. This encodes CASSIGPGSEAFF.

To note about this clone: Its ends do not fully match the called genes, so a read error is possible. The identical CDR3 is also encoded by other nucleotide sequences in the sample. This chain joins TRBV7-2 and TRBJ2-1, with unresolved D. The CDR3 contains 12 residues. Germline CDR1 SGHTA, CDR2 FQGNSA. CDR3 sequence: CASSLAYNEQFF. In DNA form, the CDR3 reads TGTGCCAGCAGCCTAGCCTACAATGAGCAGTTCTTC.

V and J are TRBV6-5 and TRBJ2-2; 7 nucleotides align to TRBD1. CDR3 length: 15 amino acids. Germline V gives CDR1 MNHEY, CDR2 SVGAGI. V was pared by 6 bases and J by 2 bases, with 6 bases of the junction left unmatched. The CDR3 coding sequence is TGTGCCAGCAGATCCTGGACAGGCAACACCGGGGAGCTGTTTTTT. Protein: CASRSWTGNTGELFF.

The chain joins TRBV4-1 to TRBJ1-1, with D possibly TRBD1 on 6 matching bases. V shed 7 bases and J shed 1 base, with 16 bases lying between them. This CDR3 spans 15 amino acids. In germline, CDR1 is MGHRA, CDR2 YSYEKL. CDR3 DNA sequence: TGCGCCAGCATCCGGATGGCAGGGGCGAACACTGAAGCTTTCTTT. This codes for CASIRMAGANTEAFF.

V usage is TRBV7-9 and J usage is TRBJ2-6; TRBD2 aligns across 12 bases. The CDR3 runs 18 residues. CDR1 and CDR2 from the germline V gene are SEHNR and FQNEAQ (reference sequence). Trimming at V came to 3 bases and at J to 12 bases, leaving 15 bases not matched to a gene. The chain's CDR3 is CASSFKGLAGGQPSVLTF. DNA of the CDR3: TGTGCCAGCAGCTTCAAGGGCCTAGCGGGGGGGCAACCCAGCGTCCTGACTTTC.

The rearrangement uses TRBV10-2 and TRBJ2-1, with 10 bases fitting TRBD2. Trimming removed 4 bases from V and 0 bases from J; junction bases left unmatched: 9. CDR3 length equals 18 residues. Germline V CDR1 and CDR2: WSHSY, SAAADI. The CDR3 region is CASSAQSGRAYSYNEQFF. The CDR3 DNA is TGCGCCAGCAGTGCGCAGAGCGGGAGGGCTTACTCCTACAATGAGCAGTTCTTC.

The chain employs TRBV5-1 and TRBJ2-5; the D is unclear. Trimming took off 4 bases at V and 1 base at J, with 14 bases between the two ends. CDR1 and CDR2 (germline): SGHRS, YFSETQ. The CDR3 has 15 residues. The CDR3 sequence is CASSPEGGFQETQYF. The CDR3 DNA sequence: TGCGCCAGCAGCCCAGAAGGTGGGTTCCAAGAGACCCAGTACTTC.

V usage is TRBV7-9 and J usage is TRBJ2-5, with a tentative D call TRBD2 (5 bases). Germline V gives CDR1 SEHNR, CDR2 FQNEAQ (reference sequence). The CDR3 totals 15 residues. The V end was cut by 1 base, the J end by 5 bases, with 14 bases between. Here the CDR3 reads CASSLGPGNEETQYF. The CDR3 DNA is TGTGCCAGCAGCTTAGGGCCCGGGAATGAGGAGACCCAGTACTTC.

This clone has a single count. The rearrangement joins TRBV13 to TRBJ2-5; 10 nucleotides align to TRBD2. The CDR3 has 17 amino acids. V lost 2 bases, J lost 5 bases, and 11 bases stayed unmatched. Germline CDR1 reads PRHDT; CDR2 reads FYEKMQ (reference sequence). The CDR3 region is CASSLWERGGPFETQYF. The CDR3 DNA is TGTGCCAGCAGCTTATGGGAGCGGGGGGGCCCCTTCGAGACCCAGTACTTC.

On this clone: Other DNA sequences in this specimen translate into the identical CDR3. V and J are TRBV9 and TRBJ1-1; the D gene is possibly TRBD1 (6 bases). Germline CDR1 is SGDLS and CDR2 is YYNGEE. This CDR3 has 14 amino acids. Trimming shortened V by 0 bases and J by 4 bases, and 10 bases separated the two germline ends. CDR3: CASSVEGEGTEAFF. The CDR3 region has the DNA TGTGCCAGCAGCGTAGAGGGGGAGGGCACTGAAGCTTTCTTT. Using reference TRBV9 and TRBJ1-1 for the parts outside the CDR3, the full variable domain is DSGVTQTPKHLITATGQRVTLRCSPRSGDLSVYWYQQSLDQGLQFLIQYYNGEERAKGNILERFSAQQFPDLHSELNLSSLELGDSALYFCASSVEGEGTEAFFGQGTRLTVV.

This clone was recorded once. The chain is built from TRBV7-9 and TRBJ1-1, with 9 bases lining up with TRBD1. Germline CDR1 reads SEHNR; CDR2 reads FQNEAQ (reference sequence). The CDR3 has 14 amino acids. V was clipped by 6 bases and J by 5 bases; unmatched bases: 7. CDR3 protein: CASSLTGGVTEAFF. In DNA form, the CDR3 reads TGTGCCAGCAGTCTCACAGGGGGCGTTACTGAAGCTTTCTTT.